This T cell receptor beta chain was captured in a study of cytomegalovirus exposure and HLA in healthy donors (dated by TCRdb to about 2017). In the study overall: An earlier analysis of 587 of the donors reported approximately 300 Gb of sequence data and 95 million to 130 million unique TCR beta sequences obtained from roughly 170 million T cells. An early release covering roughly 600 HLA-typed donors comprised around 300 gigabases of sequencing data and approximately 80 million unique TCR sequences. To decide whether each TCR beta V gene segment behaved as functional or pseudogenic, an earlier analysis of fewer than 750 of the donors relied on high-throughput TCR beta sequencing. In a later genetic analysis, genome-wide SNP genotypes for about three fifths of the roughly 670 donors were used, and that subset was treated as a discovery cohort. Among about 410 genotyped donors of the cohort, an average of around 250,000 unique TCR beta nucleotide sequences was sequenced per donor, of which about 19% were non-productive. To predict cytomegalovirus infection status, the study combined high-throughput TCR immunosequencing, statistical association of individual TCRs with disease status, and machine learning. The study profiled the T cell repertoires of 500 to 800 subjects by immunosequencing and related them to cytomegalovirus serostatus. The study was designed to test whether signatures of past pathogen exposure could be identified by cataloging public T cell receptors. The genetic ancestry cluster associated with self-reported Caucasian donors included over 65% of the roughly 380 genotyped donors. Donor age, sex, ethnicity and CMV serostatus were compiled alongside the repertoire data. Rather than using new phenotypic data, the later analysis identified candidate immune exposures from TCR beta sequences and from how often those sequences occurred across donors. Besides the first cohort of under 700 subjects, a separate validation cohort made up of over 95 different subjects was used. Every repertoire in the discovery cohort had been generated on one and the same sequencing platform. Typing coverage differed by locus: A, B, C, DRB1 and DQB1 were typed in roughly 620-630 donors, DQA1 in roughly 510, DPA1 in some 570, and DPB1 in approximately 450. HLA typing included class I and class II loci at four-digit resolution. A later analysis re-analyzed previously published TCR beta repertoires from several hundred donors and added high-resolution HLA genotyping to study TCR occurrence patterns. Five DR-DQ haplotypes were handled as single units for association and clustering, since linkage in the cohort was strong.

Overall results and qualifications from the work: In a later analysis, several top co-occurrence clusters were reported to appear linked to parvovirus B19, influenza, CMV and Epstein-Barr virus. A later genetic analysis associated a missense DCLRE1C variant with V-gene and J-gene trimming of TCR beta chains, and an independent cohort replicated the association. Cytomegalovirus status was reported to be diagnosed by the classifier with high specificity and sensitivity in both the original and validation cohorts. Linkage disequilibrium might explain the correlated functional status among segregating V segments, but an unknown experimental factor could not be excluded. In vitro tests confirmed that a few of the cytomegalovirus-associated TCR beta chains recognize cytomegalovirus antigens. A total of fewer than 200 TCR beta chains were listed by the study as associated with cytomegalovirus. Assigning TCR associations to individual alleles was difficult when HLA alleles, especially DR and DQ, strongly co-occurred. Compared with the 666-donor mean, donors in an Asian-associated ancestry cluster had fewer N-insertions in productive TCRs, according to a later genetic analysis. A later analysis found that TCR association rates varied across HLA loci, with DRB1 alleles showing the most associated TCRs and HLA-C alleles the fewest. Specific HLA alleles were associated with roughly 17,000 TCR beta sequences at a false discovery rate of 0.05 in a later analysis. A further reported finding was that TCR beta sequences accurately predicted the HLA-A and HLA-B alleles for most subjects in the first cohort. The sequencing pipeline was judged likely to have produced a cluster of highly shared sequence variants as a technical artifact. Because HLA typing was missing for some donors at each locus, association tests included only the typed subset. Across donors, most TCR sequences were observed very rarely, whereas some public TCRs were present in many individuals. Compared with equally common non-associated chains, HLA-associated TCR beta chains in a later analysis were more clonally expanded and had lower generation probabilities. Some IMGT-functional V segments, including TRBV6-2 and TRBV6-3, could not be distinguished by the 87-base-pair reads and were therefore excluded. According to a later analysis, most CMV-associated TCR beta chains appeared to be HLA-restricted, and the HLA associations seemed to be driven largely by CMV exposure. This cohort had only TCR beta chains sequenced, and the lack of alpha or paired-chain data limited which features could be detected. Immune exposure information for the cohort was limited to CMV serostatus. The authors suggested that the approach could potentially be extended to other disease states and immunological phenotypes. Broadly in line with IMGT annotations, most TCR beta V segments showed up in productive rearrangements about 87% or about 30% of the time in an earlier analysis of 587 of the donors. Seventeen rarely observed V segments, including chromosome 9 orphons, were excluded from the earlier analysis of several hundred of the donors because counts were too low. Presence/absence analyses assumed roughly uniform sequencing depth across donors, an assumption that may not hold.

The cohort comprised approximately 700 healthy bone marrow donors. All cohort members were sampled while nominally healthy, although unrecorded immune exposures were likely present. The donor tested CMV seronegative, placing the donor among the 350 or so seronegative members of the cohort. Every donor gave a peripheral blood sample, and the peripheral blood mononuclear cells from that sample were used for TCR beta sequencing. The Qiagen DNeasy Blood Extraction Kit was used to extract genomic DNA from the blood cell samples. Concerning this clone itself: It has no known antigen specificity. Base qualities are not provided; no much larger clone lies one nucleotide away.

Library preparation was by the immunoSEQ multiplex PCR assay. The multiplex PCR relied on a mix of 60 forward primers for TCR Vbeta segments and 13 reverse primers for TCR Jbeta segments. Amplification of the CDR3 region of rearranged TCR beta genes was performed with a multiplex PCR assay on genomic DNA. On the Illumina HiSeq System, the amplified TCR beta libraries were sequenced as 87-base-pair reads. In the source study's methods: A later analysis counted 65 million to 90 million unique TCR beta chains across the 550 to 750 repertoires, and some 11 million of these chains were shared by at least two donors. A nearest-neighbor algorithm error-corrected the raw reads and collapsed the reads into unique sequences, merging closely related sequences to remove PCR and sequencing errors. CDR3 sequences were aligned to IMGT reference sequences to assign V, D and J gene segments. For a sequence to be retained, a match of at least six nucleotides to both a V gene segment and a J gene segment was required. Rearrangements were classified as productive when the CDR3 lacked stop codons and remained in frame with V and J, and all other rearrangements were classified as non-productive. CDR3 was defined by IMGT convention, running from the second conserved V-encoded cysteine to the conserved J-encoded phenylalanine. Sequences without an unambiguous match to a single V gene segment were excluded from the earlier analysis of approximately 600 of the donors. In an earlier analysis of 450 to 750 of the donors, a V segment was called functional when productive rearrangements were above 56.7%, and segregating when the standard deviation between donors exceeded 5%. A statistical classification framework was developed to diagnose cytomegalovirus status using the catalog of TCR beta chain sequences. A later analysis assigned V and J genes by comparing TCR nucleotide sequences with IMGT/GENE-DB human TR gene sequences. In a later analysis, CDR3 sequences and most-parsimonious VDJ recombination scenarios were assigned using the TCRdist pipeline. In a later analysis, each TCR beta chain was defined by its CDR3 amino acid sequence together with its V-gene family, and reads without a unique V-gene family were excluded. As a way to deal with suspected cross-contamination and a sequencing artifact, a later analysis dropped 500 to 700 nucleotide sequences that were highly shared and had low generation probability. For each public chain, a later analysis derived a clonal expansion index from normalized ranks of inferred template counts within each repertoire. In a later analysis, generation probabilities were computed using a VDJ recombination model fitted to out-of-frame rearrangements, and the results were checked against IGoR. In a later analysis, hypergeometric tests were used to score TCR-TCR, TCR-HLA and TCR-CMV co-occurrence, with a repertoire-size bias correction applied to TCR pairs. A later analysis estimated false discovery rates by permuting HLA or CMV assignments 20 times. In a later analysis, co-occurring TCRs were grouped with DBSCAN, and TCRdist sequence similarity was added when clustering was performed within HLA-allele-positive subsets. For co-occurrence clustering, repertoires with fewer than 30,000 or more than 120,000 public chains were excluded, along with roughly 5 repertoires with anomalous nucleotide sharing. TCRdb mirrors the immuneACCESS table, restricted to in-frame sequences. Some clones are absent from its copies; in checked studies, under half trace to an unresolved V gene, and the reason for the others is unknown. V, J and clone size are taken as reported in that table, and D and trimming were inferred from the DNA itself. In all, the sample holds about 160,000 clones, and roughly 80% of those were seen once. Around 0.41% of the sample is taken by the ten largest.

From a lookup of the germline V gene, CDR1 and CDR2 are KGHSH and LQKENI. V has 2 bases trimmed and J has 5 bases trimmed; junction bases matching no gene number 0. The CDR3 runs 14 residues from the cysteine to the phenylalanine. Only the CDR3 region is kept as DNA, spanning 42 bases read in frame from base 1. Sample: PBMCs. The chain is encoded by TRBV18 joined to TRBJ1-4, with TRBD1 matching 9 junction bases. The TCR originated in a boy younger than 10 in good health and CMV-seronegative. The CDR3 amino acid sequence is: CASSPGTGNEKLFF. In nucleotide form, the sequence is TGTGCCAGCTCACCAGGGACAGGGAATGAAAAACTGTTTTTT.